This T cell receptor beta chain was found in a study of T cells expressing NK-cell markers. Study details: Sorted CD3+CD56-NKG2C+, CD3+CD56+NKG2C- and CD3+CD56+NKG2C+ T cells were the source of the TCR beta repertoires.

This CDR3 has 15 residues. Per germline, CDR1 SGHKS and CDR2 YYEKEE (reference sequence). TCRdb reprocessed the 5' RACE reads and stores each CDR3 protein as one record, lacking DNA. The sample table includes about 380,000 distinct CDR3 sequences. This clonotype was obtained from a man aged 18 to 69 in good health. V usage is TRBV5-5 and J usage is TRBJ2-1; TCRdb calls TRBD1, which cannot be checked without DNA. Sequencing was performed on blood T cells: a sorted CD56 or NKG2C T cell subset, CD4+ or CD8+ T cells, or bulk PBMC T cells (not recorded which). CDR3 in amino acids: CASSVYKGAYNEQFF. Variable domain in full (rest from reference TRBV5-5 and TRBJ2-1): DAGVTQSPTHLIKTRGQQVTLRCSPISGHKSVSWYQQVLGQGPQFIFQYYEKEERGRGNFPDRFSARQFPNYSSELNVNALLLGDSALYLCASSVYKGAYNEQFFGPGTRLTVL.